This record covers a single T cell receptor (beta chain). The sample is drawn from a study of T cells expressing NK-cell markers. After re-calling the 5' RACE reads, TCRdb lists one entry per CDR3 protein, DNA absent. Recorded for this sample: 400,000 or so distinct CDR3 sequences. The CDR3 contains 13 residues. Germline CDR1 is SGHAT and CDR2 is FQNNGV. The chain joins TRBV11-2 to TRBJ2-7; TCRdb outputs TRBD1, but without DNA this stays unchecked. This clonotype was sampled from a woman in her forties or fifties in good health. Material: blood T cells: a sorted CD56 or NKG2C T cell subset, CD4+ or CD8+ T cells, or bulk PBMC T cells (not recorded which). The CDR3 sequence: CASSPNRGGEQYF.